The 5 T cell receptor beta chains presented below share a single source sample, sequenced in a study of blood T cell repertoires in COVID-19. Libraries were prepared by immunoSEQ multiplex PCR; TCRdb keeps only in-frame clonotypes and omits some of them. The table shows approximately 66,000 clones, with around 92% occurring only once. The sequenced sample consisted of peripheral blood. Receptor source: a man aged 60-69 years with acute or convalescent COVID-19.

The V gene is TRBV7-2, the J gene TRBJ1-5; TRBD1 might be the D (5 bases). Deletions cut 4 bases from V and 5 bases from J, with 9 bases between. Germline lookup yields CDR1 SGHTA and CDR2 FQGNSA. The CDR3 consists of 13 residues. The CDR3 coding sequence is TGTGCCAGCAGCTCTTTAGGGGATCAGCCCCAGCATTTT. Translation: CASSSLGDQPQHF.

The DNA of the CDR3 is TGCGCCAGCAGCCGAGCCGAAGTAACGGGTGGTGGCTACACCTTC. Protein sequence: CASSRAEVTGGGYTF. V usage is TRBV4-1 and J usage is TRBJ1-2, with D unclear. V lost 4 bases to trimming and J lost 7 bases, with 19 bases between them. The length of the CDR3 is 15 residues. Germline V CDR1 and CDR2: MGHRA, YSYEKL.

The V call is TRBV5-1, the J call TRBJ1-2; TRBD1 might be the D (6 bases). The CDR3 is made up of 16 amino acids. V lost 2 bases and J 6 bases, leaving 20 bases between the germline ends. Germline V gene data show CDR1 as SGHRS and CDR2 as YFSETQ. This CDR3 is CASSFAGTNTIDGYTF. The CDR3 DNA follows: TGCGCCAGCAGCTTCGCAGGGACAAACACAATCGATGGCTACACCTTC.

The rearrangement joins TRBV6-5 to TRBJ1-6, with no clear D. This CDR3 contains 12 residues. Between the trimmed V and J ends, which lost 8 bases and 7 bases, there was a span of 9 bases. Looked up from germline, CDR1 is MNHEY and CDR2 is SVGAGI. CDR3: CASLTRNSPLHF. The CDR3 nucleotides read TGTGCCAGCCTTACCCGGAATTCACCCCTCCACTTT.

The J gene is TRBJ1-2, the V gene TRBV12-5; no clear D gene. Trimming took 0 bases from V and 1 from J, leaving 9 bases between them. The CDR3 totals 15 residues. The V gene's germline CDR1 is LGHNT and CDR2 FRNRAP. CDR3 protein: CASGLVLGSNYGYTF. DNA for the CDR3: TGTGCTAGTGGTTTGGTACTAGGCAGTAACTATGGCTACACCTTC.